The present T cell receptor (beta chain) was sequenced within a study of blood T cell repertoires in COVID-19. Only in-frame clones appear in the TCRdb table, and some are missing; sequencing was by immunoSEQ multiplex PCR. Among about 270,000 clones listed, more than 65% were seen once. Germline lookup yields CDR1 KGHSH and CDR2 LQKENI. The CDR3 covers 13 residues. V was trimmed by 5 bases and J by 1 base, leaving 8 bases between them. The genes are TRBV18 and TRBJ2-5; D gene ambiguous. Sequenced input: peripheral blood. This sequence originates from a woman younger than 35 with acute or convalescent COVID-19. The CDR3 nucleotides are TGTGCCAGCTCAGCGCGTCCCCAAGAGACCCAGTACTTC. The encoded protein is CASSARPQETQYF. Full variable domain (missing parts from reference TRBV18 and TRBJ2-5): NAGVMQNPRHLVRRRGQEARLRCSPMKGHSHVYWYRQLPEEGLKFMVYLQKENIIDESGMPKERFSAEFPKEGPSILRIQQVVRGDSAAYFCASSARPQETQYFGPGTRLLVL.